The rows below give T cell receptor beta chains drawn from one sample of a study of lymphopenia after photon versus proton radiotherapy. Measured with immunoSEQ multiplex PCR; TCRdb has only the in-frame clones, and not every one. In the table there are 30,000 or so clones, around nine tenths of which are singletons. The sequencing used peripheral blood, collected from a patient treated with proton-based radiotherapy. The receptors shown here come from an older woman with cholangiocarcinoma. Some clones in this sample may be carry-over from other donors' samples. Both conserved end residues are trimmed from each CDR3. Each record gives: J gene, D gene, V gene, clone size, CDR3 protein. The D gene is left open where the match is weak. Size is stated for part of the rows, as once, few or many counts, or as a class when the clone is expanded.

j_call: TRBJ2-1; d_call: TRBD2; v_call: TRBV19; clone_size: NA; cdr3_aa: ASSYSGSGYNEQF
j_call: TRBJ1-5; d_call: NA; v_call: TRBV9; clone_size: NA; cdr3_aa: ASSVGQGVGPQH
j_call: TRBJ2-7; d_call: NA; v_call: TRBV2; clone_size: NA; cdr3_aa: ASRAGYSGYEQY
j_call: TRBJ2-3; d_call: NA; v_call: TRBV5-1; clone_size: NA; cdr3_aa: ASSRDAGTDTQY
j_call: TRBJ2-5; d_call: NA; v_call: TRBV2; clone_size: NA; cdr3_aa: ANAGGETQY
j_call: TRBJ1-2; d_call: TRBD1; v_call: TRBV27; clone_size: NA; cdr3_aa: ASSLDRVGGYT
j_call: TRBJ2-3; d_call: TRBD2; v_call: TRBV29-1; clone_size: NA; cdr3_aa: SVERESDTQY
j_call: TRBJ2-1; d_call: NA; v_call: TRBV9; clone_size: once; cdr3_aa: ASSVESIGWGRYNEQF
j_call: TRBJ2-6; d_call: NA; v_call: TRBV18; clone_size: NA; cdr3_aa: ASSPDISGANVLT
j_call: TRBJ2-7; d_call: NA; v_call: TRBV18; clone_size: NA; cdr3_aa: ASSPPGSLWSEQY
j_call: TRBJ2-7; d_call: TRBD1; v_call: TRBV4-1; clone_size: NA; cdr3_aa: ASSQEGTGGPYEQY
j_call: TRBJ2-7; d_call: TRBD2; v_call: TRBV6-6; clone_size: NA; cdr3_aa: ASSYGLAGSYEQY
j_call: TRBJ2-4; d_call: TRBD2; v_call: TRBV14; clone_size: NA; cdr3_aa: ASSRYGASGRDIQY
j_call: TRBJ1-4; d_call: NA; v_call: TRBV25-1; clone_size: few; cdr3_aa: ASSEGERATNEKLF
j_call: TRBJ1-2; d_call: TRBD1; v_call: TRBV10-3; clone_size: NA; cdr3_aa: AIRTDRAYGYT
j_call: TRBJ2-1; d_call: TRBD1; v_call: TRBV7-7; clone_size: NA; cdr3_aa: ASSLAGGLSEQF
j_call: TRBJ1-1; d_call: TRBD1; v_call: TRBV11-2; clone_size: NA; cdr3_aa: ASSGRTGTGNTEAF
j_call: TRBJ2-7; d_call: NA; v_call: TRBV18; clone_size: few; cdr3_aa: ASSTYEQY
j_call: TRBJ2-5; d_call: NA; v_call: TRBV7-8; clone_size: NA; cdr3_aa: ASSLDGGTSRETQY
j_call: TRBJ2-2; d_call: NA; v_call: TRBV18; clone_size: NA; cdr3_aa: ASSSDPVGTGELF
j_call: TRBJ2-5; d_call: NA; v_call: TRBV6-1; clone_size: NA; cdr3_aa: ASNSDRKTQY
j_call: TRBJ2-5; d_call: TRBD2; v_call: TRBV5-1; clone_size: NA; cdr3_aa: ASSLLAGMGETQY
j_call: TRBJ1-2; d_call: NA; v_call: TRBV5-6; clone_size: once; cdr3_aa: ASSFAANPYGYT
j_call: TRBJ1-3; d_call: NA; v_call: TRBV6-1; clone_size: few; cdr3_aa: ASSFESSGNTIY
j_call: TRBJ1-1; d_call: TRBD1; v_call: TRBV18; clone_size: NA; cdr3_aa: ASSPTGGLTEAF
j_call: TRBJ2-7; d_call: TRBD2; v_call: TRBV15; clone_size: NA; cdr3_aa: ATSRAGTRSYEQY
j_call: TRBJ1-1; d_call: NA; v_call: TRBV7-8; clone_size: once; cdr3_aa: ASSLEGGTEAF
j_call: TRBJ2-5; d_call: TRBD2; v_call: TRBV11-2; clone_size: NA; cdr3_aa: ASSSWREFETQY
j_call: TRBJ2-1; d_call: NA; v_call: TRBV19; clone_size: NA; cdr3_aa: ASQPGAAMAYNEQF
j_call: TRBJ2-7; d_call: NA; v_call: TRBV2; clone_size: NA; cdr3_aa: AGRLGDEQY
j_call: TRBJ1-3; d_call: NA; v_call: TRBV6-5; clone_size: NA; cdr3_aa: ASSPYPGNTIY
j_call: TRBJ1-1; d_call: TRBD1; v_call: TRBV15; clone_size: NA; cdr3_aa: ATSRKGGLNTEAF
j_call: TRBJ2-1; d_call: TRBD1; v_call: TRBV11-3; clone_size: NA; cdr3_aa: ASSPGRGQGYNEQF
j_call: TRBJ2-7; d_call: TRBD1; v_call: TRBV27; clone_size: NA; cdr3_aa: ASSSDRGPIYEQY
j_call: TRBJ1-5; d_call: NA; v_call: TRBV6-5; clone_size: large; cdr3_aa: ASNPSPGQPQH
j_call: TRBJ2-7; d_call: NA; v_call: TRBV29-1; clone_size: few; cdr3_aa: SVEEWEGALYEQY
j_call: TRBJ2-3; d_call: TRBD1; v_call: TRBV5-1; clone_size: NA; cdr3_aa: ASSGTGGTDTQY
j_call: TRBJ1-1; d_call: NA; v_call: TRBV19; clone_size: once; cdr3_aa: ASSILRGTEAF
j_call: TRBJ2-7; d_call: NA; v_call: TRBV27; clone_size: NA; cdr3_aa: ASSLYGEQY
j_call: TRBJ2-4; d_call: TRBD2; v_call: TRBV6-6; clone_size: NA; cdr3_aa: ASSPAGVAKNIQY
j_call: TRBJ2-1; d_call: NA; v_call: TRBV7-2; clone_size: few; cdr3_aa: ASKAVPASASQQF
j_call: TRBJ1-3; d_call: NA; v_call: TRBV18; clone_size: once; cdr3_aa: ASSPNQSSGNTIY
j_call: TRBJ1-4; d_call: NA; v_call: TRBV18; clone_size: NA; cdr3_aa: ASSPTRWEKLF
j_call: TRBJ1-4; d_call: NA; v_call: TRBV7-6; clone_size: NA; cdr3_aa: ASSSTGLPNEKLF
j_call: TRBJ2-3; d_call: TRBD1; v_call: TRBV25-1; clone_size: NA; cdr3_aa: ASTGQGVRTQY
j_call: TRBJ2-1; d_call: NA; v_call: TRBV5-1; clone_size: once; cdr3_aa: ASSLAIGQDNEQF
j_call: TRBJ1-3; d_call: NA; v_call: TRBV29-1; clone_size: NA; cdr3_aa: SVEGVVGNTIY
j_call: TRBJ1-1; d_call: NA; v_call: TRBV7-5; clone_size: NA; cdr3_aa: ARSTIQGAGTEAF
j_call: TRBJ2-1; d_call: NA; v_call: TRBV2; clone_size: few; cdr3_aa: ASSRDASYNEQF
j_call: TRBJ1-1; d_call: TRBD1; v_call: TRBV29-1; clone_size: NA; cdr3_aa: SVLYRGLLNTEAF
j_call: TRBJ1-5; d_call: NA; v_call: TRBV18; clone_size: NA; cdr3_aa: ASSPGTGPFGQPQH
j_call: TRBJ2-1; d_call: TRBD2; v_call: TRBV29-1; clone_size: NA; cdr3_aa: SFRTSGRHEQF
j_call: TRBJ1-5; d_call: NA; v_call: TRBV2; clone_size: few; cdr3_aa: ASRPNPGPKSTQH
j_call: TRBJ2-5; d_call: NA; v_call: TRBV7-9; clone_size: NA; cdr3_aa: ASSLAWELGGTQY